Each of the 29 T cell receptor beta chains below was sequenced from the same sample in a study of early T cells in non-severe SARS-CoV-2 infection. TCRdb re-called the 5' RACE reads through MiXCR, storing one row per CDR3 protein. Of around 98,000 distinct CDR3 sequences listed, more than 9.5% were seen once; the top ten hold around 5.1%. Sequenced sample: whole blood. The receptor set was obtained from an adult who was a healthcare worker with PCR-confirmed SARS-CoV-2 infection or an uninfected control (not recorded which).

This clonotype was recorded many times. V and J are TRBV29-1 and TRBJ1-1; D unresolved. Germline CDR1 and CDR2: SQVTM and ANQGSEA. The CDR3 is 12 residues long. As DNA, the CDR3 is TGCGCAGCCGTCAGGTCATCCCAGGAAGCTTTCTTT. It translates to CAAVRSSQEAFF.

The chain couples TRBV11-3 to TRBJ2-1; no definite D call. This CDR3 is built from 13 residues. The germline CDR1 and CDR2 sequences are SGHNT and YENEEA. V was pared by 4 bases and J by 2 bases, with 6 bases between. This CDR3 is CASSSGPYNEQFF. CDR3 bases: TGTGCCAGCAGCTCCGGACCCTACAATGAGCAGTTCTTC.

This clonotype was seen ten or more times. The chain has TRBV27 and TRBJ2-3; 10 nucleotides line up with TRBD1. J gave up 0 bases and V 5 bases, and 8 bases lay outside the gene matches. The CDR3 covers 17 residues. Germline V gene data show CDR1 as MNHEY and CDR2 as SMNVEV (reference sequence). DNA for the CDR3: TGTGCCAGCAGTCCGACCGGGACAGGGGATAGCACAGATACGCAGTATTTT. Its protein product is CASSPTGTGDSTDTQYF.

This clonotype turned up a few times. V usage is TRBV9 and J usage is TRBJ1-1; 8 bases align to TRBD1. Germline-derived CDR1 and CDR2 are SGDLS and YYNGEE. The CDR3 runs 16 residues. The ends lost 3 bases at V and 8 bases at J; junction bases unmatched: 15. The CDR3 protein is CASSAEPGQGLMEAFF. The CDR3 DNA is TGTGCCAGCAGCGCCGAACCTGGACAGGGCCTAATGGAAGCTTTCTTT.

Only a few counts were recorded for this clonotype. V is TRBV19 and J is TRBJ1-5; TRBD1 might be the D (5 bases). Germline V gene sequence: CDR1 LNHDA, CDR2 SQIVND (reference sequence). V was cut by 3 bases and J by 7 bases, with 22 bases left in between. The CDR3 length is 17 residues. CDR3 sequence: CASSIVGRARLGQPQHF. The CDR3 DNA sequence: TGTGCCAGTAGTATTGTCGGCAGGGCTCGTTTGGGCCAGCCCCAGCATTTT. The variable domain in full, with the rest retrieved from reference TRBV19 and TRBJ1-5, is DGGITQSPKYLFRKEGQNVTLSCEQNLNHDAMYWYRQDPGQGLRLIYYSQIVNDFQKGDIAEGYSVSREKKESFPLTVTSAQKNPTAFYLCASSIVGRARLGQPQHFGDGTRLSIL.

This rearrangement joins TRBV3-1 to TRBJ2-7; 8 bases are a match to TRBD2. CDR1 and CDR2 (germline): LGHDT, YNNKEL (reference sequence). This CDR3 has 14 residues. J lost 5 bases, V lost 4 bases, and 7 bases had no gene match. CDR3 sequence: CASSLLVAGHEQYF. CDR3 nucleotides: TGTGCCAGCAGCCTTCTGGTAGCGGGGCACGAGCAGTACTTC.

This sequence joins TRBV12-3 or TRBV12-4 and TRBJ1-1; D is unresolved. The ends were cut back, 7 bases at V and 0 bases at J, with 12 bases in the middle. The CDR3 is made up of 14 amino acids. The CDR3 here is CASTMSQMNTEAFF. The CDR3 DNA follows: TGTGCCAGCACCATGTCCCAAATGAACACTGAAGCTTTCTTT.

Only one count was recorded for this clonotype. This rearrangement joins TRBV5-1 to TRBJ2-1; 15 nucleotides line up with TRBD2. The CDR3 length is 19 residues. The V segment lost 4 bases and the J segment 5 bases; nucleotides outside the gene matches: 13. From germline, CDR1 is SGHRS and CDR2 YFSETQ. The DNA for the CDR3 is TGCGCCAGCAGCAGGCGGACTAGCGGGAGGGGGCAACCCCACAATGAGCAGTTCTTC. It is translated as CASSRRTSGRGQPHNEQFF.

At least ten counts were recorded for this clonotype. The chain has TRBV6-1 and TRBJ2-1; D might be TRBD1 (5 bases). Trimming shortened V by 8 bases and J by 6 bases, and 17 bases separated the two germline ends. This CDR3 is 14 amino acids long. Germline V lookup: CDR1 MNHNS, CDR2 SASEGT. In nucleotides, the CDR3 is TGTGCCAGCGGCAGGGTTAGGGAAGGCAATGAGCAGTTCTTC. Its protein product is CASGRVREGNEQFF.

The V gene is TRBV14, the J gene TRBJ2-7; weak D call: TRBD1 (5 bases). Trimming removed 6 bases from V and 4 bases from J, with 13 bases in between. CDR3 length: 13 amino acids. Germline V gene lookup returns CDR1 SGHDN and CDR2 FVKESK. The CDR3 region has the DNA TGTGCCAGCAGTAAGGGGTCTCCTTACGAGCAGTACTTC. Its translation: CASSKGSPYEQYF.

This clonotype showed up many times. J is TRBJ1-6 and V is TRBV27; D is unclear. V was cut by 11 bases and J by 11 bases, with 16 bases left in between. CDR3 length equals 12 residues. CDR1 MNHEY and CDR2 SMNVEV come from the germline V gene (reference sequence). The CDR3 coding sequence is TGTGCCTCGAGTGCGGGGTTTCCACCCCTCCACTTT. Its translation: CASSAGFPPLHF.

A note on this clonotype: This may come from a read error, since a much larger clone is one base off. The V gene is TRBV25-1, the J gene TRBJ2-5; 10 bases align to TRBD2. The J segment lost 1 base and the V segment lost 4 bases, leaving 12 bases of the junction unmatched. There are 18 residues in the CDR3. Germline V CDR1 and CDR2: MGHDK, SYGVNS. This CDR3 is CASSALAGRRGPQETQYF. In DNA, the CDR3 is TGTGCCAGCAGTGCACTAGCGGGGCGGCGCGGGCCCCAAGAGACCCAGTACTTC.

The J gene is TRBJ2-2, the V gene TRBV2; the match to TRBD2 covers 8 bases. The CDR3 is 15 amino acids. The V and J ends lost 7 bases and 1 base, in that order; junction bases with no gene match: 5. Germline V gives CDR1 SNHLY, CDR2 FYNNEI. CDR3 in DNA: TGTGCCAGCACGACTAGCGCGCGGAACACCGGGGAGCTGTTTTTT. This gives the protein CASTTSARNTGELFF.

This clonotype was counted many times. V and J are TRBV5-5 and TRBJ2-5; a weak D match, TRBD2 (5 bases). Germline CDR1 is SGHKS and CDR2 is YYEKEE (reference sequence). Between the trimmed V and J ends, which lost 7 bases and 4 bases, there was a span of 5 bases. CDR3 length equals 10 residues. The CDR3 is CASEGETQYF. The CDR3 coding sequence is TGTGCCAGCGAGGGAGAGACCCAGTACTTC.

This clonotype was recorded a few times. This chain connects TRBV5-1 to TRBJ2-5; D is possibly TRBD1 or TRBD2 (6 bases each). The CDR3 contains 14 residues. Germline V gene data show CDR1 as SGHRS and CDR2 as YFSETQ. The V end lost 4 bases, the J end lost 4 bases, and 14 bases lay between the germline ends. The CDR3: CASSAAGGRETQYF. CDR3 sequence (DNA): TGCGCCAGCAGCGCCGCCGGGGGCCGAGAGACCCAGTACTTC.

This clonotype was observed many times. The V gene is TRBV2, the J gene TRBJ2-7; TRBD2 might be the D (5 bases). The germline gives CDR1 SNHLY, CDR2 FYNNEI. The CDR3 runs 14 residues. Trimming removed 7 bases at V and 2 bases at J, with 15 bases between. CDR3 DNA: TGTGCCAGCAAAGGAGGCAGGTCCCCCTACGAGCAGTACTTC. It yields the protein CASKGGRSPYEQYF.

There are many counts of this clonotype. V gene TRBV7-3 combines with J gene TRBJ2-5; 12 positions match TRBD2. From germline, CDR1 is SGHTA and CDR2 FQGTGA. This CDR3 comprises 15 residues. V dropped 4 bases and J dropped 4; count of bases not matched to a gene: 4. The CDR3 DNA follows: TGTGCCAGCAGCTCTAGCGGGGGGGCAGGAGAGACCCAGTACTTC. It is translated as CASSSSGGAGETQYF.

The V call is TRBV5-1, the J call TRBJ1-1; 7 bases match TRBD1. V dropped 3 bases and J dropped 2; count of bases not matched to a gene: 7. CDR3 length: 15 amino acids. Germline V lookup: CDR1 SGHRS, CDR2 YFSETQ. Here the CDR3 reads CASSWGTAFNTEAFF. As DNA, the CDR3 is TGCGCCAGCAGCTGGGGGACAGCCTTTAACACTGAAGCTTTCTTT.

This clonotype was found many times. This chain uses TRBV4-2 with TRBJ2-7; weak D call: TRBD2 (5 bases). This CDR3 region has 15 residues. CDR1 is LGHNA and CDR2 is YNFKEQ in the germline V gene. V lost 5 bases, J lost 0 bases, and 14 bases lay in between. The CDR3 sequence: CASSSIAHASYEQYF. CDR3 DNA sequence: TGTGCCAGCAGCTCAATAGCGCATGCCTCCTACGAGCAGTACTTC.

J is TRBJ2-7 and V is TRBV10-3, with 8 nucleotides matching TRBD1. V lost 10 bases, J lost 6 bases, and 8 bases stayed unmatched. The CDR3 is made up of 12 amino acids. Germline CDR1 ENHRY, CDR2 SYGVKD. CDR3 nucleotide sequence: TGTGCCACAGGACAGGGCGTGCTCGAGCAGTACTTC. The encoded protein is CATGQGVLEQYF.

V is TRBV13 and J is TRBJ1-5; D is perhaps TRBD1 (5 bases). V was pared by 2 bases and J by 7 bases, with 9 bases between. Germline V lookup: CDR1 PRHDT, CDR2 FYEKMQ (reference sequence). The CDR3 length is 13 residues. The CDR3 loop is CASSLSRVQPQHF. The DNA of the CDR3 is TGTGCCAGCAGCTTATCCAGGGTACAGCCCCAGCATTTT.

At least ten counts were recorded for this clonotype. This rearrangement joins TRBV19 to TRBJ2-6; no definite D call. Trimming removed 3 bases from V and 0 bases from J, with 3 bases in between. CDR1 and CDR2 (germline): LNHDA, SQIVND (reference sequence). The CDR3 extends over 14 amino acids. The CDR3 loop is CASSMTSGANVLTF. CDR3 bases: TGTGCCAGTAGTATGACCTCTGGGGCCAACGTCCTGACTTTC.

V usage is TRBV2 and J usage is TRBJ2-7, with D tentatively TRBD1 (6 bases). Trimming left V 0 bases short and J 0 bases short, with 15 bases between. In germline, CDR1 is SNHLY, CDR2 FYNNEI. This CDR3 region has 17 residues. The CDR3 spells CASSEAGSQGSSYEQYF. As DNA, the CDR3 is TGTGCCAGCAGTGAAGCTGGATCGCAGGGGAGCTCCTACGAGCAGTACTTC.

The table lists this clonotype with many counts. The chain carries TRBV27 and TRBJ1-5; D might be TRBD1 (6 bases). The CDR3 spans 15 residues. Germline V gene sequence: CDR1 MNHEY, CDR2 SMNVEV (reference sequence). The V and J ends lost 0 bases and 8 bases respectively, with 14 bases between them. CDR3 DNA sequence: TGTGCCAGCAGTTTATCGCCCTATGCAGGGGAGCCCCAGCATTTT. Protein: CASSLSPYAGEPQHF.

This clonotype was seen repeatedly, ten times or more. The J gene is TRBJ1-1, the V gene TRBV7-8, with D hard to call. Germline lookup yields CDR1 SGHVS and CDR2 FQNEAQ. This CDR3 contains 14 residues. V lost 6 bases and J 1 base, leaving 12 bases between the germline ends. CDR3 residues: CASSSRRGNTEAFF. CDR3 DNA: TGTGCCAGCAGTTCACGGCGGGGGAACACTGAAGCTTTCTTT.

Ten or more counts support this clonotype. CDR3 sequence reads: CASREPGGQAPYEQYF. The DNA for the CDR3 is TGTGCCAGCAGGGAACCGGGTGGACAGGCCCCCTACGAGCAGTACTTC. The genes are TRBV6-1 and TRBJ2-7; TRBD1 matches 7 bases. Germline-derived CDR1 and CDR2 are MNHNS and SASEGT. J was trimmed by 2 bases and V by 6 bases; bases with no gene match: 13. The CDR3 is made up of 16 amino acids.

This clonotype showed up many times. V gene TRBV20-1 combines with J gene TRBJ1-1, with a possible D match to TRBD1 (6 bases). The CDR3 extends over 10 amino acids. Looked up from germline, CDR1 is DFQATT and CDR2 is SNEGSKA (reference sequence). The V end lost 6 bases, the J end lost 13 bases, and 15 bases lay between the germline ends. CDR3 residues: CSANRDRVFF. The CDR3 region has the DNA TGCAGTGCAAACAGGGATCGGGTTTTCTTT.

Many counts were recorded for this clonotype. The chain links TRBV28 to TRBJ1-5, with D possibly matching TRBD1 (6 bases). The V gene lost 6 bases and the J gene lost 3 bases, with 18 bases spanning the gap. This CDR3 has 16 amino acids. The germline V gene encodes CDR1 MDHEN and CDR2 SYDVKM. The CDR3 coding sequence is TGTGCCAGCAGCCCCGGGAAGGGGGGATTCAATCAGCCCCAGCATTTT. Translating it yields CASSPGKGGFNQPQHF.

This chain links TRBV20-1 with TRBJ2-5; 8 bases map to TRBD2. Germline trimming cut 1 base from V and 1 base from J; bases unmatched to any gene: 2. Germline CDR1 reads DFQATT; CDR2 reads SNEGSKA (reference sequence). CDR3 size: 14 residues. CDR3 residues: CSARGGTSQETQYF. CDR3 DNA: TGCAGTGCTAGAGGCGGGACTAGCCAAGAGACCCAGTACTTC.